The rows below give T cell receptor beta chains drawn from one sample of a study of a mutant IDH1 vaccine in newly diagnosed glioma. Their antigens remain unidentified. Only in-frame clones appear in the TCRdb table, and some are missing; sequencing was by immunoSEQ multiplex PCR. The sample lists roughly 57,000 clones, over 75% occurring once. The sample in question was PBMCs, obtained from a glioma patient whose treatment included an IDH1 peptide vaccine. Receptor source: a man aged 40-49 years with glioma. Both conserved end residues are part of each CDR3. Fields, in order: V gene, J gene, clone size, CDR3 protein. Size is stated for part of the rows, as once, few or many counts, or as a class when the clone is expanded.

TRBV28	TRBJ1-6	once	CASSLLRGYNSPLHF
TRBV28	TRBJ2-7	-	CASSSLARALSYEQYF
TRBV20-1	TRBJ2-7	-	CSARGYEQYF
TRBV6-4	TRBJ2-2	-	CASRLAGDTGELFF
TRBV9	TRBJ2-3	few	CASSVLAGLSTDTQYF
TRBV7-9	TRBJ2-5	-	CASSPGPTGRETQYF
TRBV7-9	TRBJ1-3	-	CASSLLTGGSGNTIYF
TRBV6-4	TRBJ2-1	few	CASSEQGTSGDNEQFF
TRBV4-2	TRBJ2-3	-	CASSQVAGGPSDTQYF
TRBV5-6	TRBJ2-1	-	CASSLQTGTVYNEQFF
TRBV28	TRBJ2-2	-	CASSLLVQGRSQLFF
TRBV13	TRBJ2-7	-	CASSLGKGDRGNPYEQYF
TRBV9	TRBJ2-1	-	CASSVELAGVGEQFF
TRBV2	TRBJ1-2	-	CASSYRERDGYTF
TRBV27	TRBJ2-7	-	CASRSLLAGLSYEQYF
TRBV7-8	TRBJ1-1	-	CASSLGDRVSVVAEAFF